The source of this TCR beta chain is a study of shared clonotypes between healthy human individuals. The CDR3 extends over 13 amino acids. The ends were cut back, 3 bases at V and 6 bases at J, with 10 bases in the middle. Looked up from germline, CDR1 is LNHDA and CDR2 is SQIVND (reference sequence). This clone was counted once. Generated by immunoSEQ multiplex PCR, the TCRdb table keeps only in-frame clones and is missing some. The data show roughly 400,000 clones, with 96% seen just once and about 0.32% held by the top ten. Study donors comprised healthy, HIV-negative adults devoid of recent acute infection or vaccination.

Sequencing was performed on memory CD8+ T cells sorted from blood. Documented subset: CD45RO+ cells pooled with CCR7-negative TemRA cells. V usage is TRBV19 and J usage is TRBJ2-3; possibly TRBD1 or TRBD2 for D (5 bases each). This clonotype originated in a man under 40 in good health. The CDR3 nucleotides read TGTGCCAGTAGTATGGGACCGACTGATACGCAGTATTTT. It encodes CASSMGPTDTQYF.